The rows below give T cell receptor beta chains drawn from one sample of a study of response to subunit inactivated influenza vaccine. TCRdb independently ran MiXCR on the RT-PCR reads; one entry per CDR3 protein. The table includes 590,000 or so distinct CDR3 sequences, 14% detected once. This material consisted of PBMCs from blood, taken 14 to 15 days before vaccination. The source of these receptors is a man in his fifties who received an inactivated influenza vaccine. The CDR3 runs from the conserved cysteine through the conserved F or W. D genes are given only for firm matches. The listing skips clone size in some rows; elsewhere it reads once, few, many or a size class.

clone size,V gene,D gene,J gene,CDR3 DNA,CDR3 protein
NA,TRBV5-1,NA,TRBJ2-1,TGCGCCAGCAGCCGCTCCGGGACGGATTACAATGAGCAGTTCTTC,CASSRSGTDYNEQFF
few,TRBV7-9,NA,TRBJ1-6,TGTGCCAGCACCATTACAGGATCTAATTCACCCCTCCACTTT,CASTITGSNSPLHF
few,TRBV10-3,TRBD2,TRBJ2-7,TGTGCCATCAGTGAGTCGATCCTCGAGACTAGCGGCACTGGGGTCTTACGCGAGCAGTACTTC,CAISESILETSGTGVLREQYF
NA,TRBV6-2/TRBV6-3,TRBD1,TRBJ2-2,TGTGCCAGCAGCCCTCGGGACAGGGGGGGAATCTGGAACACCGGGGAGCTGTTTTTT,CASSPRDRGGIWNTGELFF
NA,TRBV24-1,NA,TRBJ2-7,TGTGCCACCAGTGAAGGTTCAGGGGGGGCCTACGAGCAGTACTTC,CATSEGSGGAYEQYF
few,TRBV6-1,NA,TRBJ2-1,TGTGCCAGCAGGGAGGGCGGGATTGACAATGAGCAGTTCTTC,CASREGGIDNEQFF
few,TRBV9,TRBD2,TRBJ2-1,TGTGCCAGCAGCCCGGGACTAGCGCTAGATCCCTACAATGAGCAGTTCTTC,CASSPGLALDPYNEQFF
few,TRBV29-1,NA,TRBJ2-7,TGCAGCGTTGAAGTTAGGGACTCTAGCTCCTACGAGCAGTACTTC,CSVEVRDSSSYEQYF
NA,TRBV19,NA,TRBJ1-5,TGTGCCAGTAGTATCGGGGGTCCGTTGCATTTT,CASSIGGPLHF
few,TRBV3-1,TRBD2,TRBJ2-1,TGTGCCAGCAGCTATTCAGCGGGGAATGAGCAGTTCTTC,CASSYSAGNEQFF
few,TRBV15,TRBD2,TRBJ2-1,TGTGCCACCAGCAGGGAAGCGGGGGGGCACGGTGAGCAGTTCTTC,CATSREAGGHGEQFF
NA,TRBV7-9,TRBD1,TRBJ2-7,TGTGTCAGCAGCTTAGGGACAGGCCCATCCTACGAGCAGTACTTC,CVSSLGTGPSYEQYF
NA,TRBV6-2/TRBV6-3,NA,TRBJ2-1,TGTGCCAGCAGTTACCCAGGCTCCTACAATGAGCAGTTCTTC,CASSYPGSYNEQFF
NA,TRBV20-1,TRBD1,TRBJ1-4,TGCAGTGCTAGAGATAGGGGACAGCCTAATGAAAAACTGTTTTTT,CSARDRGQPNEKLFF
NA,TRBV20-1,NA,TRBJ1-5,TGCAGTGCTAGACCCGACAGAGAACAGCCCCAGCATTTT,CSARPDREQPQHF
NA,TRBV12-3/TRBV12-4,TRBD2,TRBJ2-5,TGTGCCAGCTCGGGAGGGGGATATGGAGAGACCCAGTACTTC,CASSGGGYGETQYF
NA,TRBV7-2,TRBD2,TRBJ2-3,TGTGCCAGCAGAAAAGGACTAGCGGGAGGCGATACGCAGTATTTT,CASRKGLAGGDTQYF
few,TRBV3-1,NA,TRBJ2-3,TGTGCCAGCAGCCAATCAGGGCCCTCTAAGGTCCTGTATTTT,CASSQSGPSKVLYF
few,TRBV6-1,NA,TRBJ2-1,TGTGCCAGCAGTATAACTAAAGGCGCCTACAATGAGCAGTTCTTC,CASSITKGAYNEQFF
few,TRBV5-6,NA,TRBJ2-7,TGTGCCAGCAGCTTGGGACCATCAGAGATCTACGAGCAGTACTTC,CASSLGPSEIYEQYF
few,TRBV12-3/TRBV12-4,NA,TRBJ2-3,TGTGCCAGCGGTCAGGATGCGGATACGCAGTATTTT,CASGQDADTQYF
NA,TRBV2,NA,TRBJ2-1,TGTGCCAGCAGTGAAGGTGCTCCCCAACAGCAGTTCTTC,CASSEGAPQQQFF
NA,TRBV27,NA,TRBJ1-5,TGTGCCAGCAGTTTAGGGGCCGTGAATCAGCCCCAGCATTTT,CASSLGAVNQPQHF
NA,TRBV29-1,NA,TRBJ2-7,TGCAGCGTTTTGGGGACCGGCTCCTACGAGCAGTACTTC,CSVLGTGSYEQYF
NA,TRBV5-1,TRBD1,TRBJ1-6,TGCGCCAGCAGCGGAGAGGGACAGAGGAATTCACCCCTCCACTTT,CASSGEGQRNSPLHF
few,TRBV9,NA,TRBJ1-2,TGTGCCAGCAGCCCAGAGGGGTCTGGCTATGGCTACACCTTC,CASSPEGSGYGYTF
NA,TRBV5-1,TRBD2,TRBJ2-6,TGCGCCAGCAGCCAAAGACTAGCGGGGGCGTCTGGGGCCAACGTCCTGACTTTC,CASSQRLAGASGANVLTF
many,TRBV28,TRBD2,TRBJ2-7,TGTGCCAGCAGCCCCGAGCTAGCGGGAGTCTACGAGCAGTACTTC,CASSPELAGVYEQYF
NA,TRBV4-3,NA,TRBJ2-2,TGCGCCAGCAGCCAAGAGAGGGGCGGGGAGCTGTTTTTT,CASSQERGGELFF
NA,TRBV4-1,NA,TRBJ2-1,TGCGCCAGCCGAGTTATGGGCGGTAGCTCCTACAATGAGCAGTTCTTC,CASRVMGGSSYNEQFF
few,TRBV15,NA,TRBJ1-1,TGTGCCACCAGCAGAGATCAGGGAAGGAGCACTGAAGCTTTCTTT,CATSRDQGRSTEAFF
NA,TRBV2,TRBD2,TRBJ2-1,TGTGCCAGCAGTGAAGCGGGACGCGGGAGACGGGCGGGCTACAATGAGCAGTTCTTC,CASSEAGRGRRAGYNEQFF
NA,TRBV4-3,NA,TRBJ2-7,TGCGCCAGCAGCCAAGTACTGGGGAGGGAGCAGTACTTC,CASSQVLGREQYF
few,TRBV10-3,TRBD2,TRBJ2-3,TGTGCCATCAGCGGGACTAGCGGGATGAGAACAGATACGCAGTATTTT,CAISGTSGMRTDTQYF
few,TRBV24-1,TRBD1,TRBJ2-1,TGTGCCACCAGTGATTCACAGTCTCCGACAGGGGGCTACAATGAGCAGTTCTTC,CATSDSQSPTGGYNEQFF
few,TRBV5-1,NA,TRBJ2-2,TGCGCCAGCAGCCATCAGGGGAATGCCGGGGAGCTGTTTTTT,CASSHQGNAGELFF
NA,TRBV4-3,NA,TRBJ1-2,TGCGCCAGCAGCCAAGGTCTCCAGGGCAATGGCTACACCTTC,CASSQGLQGNGYTF
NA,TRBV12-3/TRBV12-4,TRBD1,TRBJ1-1,TGTGCCAGCAGTTTTTGGTCGGGACAGGGGGGCGGCTTAGCTTTCTTT,CASSFWSGQGGGLAFF
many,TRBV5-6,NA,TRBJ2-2,TGTGCCAGCAGCTTGGTGACCCCGAACACCGGGGAGCTGTTTTTT,CASSLVTPNTGELFF
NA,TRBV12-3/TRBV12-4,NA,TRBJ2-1,TGTGCCAGCAGTTTATCCTTAGCGTGGGGGTTTGAGCAGTTCTTC,CASSLSLAWGFEQFF
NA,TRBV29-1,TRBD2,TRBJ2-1,TGCAGCGTTGAATTGGGGCGGGGGGACAAGGTGTTCTTC,CSVELGRGDKVFF